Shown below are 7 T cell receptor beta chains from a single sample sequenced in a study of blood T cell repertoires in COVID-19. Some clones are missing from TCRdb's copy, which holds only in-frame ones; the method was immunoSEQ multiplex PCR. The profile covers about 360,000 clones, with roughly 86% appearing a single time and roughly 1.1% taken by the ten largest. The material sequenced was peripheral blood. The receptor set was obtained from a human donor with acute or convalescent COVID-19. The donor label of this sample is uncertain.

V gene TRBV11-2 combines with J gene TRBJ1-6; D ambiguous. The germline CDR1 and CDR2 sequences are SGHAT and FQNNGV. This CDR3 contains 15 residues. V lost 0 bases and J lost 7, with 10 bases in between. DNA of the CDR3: TGTGCCAGCAGCTTAGATCTCCCCGTAAATTCACCCCTCCACTTT. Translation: CASSLDLPVNSPLHF.

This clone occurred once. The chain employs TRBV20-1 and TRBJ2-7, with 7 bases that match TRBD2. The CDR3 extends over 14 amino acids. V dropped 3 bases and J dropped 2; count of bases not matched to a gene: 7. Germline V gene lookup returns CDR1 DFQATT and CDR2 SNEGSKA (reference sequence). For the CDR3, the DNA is TGCAGTGCTAGTAGGCTAGCGGACACCTACGAGCAGTACTTC. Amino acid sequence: CSASRLADTYEQYF.

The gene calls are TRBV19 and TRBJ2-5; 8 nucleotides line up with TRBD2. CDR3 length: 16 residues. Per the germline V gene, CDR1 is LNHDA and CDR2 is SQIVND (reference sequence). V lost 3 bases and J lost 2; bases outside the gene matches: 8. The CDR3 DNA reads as TGTGCCAGTAGTATTGGTGGCGGGGGGTTACAAGAGACCCAGTACTTC. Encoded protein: CASSIGGGGLQETQYF.

CDR3 residues: CASSTGVSEAFF. The CDR3 DNA reads as TGTGCCAGCAGCACAGGGGTTTCTGAAGCTTTCTTT. The J gene is TRBJ1-1, the V gene TRBV7-9, with 7 nucleotides matching TRBD1. Trimming cost V 5 bases and J 6 bases; bases outside gene matches: 3. Germline V gene data show CDR1 as SEHNR and CDR2 as FQNEAQ (reference sequence). The CDR3 contains 12 residues.

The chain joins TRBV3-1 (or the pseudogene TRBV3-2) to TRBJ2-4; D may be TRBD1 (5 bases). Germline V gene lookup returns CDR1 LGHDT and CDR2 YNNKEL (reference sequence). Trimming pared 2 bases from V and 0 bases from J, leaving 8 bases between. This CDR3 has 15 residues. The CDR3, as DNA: TGTGCCAGCAGCCAACTACAGGTAGCCAAAAACATTCAGTACTTC. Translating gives CASSQLQVAKNIQYF.

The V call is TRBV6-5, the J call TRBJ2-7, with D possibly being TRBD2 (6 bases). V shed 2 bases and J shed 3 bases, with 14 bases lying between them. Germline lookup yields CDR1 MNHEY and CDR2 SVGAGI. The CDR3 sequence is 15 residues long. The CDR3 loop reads CASSYSNGGVYEQYF. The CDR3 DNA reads TGTGCCAGCAGTTACAGTAACGGGGGTGTCTACGAGCAGTACTTC.

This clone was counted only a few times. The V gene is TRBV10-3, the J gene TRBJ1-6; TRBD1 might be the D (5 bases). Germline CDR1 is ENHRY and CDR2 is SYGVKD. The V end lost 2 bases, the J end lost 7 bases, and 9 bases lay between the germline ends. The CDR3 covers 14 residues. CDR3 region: CAISEGASNSPLHF. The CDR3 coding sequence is TGTGCCATCAGTGAGGGGGCTTCCAATTCACCCCTCCACTTT.